This entry lists 20 T cell receptor beta chains sequenced from one sample in a study of blood T cell repertoires in COVID-19. The table came from immunoSEQ multiplex PCR; TCRdb's copy has only in-frame clones and leaves some out. Here the sample spans over 90,000 clones, around 82% being singletons. Sequencing was carried out using peripheral blood. The receptor source for this set is a human donor in a cohort sampled during active or convalescent COVID-19.

J is TRBJ2-1 and V is TRBV27; D is perhaps TRBD1 (5 bases). In germline, CDR1 is MNHEY, CDR2 SMNVEV (reference sequence). Trimming cost V 3 bases and J 1 base, with 10 bases left between them. The CDR3 consists of 15 residues. The chain's CDR3 is CASSFRTGSYNEQFF. The CDR3 bases are TGTGCCAGCAGTTTTCGCACAGGTTCCTACAATGAGCAGTTCTTC.

The rearrangement uses TRBV29-1 and TRBJ1-1; weak D call: TRBD1 (6 bases). CDR3 length: 14 residues. Trimming pared 4 bases from V and 5 bases from J, leaving 17 bases between. Germline V gives CDR1 SQVTM, CDR2 ANQGSEA. The CDR3 is CSVAAGVLETEAFF. In DNA, the CDR3 is TGCAGCGTTGCGGCAGGGGTTTTAGAGACTGAAGCTTTCTTT.

This chain uses TRBV7-9 with TRBJ2-5; 8 bases are shared with TRBD1. Germline V lookup: CDR1 SEHNR, CDR2 FQNEAQ (reference sequence). CDR3 length equals 14 residues. V dropped 6 bases and J dropped 5; count of bases not matched to a gene: 8. The CDR3 sequence is CASRVRGPAETQYF. The CDR3 coding sequence is TGTGCCAGCAGGGTCAGGGGGCCAGCCGAGACCCAGTACTTC.

This sequence joins TRBV4-1 and TRBJ1-5, with D unclear. From germline, CDR1 is MGHRA and CDR2 YSYEKL. The CDR3 loop spans 15 amino acids. V was trimmed by 1 base and J by 1 base, leaving 8 bases between them. The CDR3 here is CASSQGRISNQPQHF. The CDR3 nucleotides read TGCGCCAGCAGCCAAGGGAGAATCAGCAATCAGCCCCAGCATTTT.

On this clone: One end of the junction does not line up with germline, which may come from a read error. The chain recombines TRBV7-7 with TRBJ1-2; D is ambiguous. Germline loops: CDR1 SSHAT, CDR2 FNYEAQ (reference sequence). The CDR3 has 12 residues. The CDR3 bases are TGTGCTAGCAGCTCCCCCGGCAATCTAGAGACCTTC. This sequence encodes CASSSPGNLETF.

V gene TRBV18 combines with J gene TRBJ2-6, with D perhaps TRBD1 (5 bases). Germline assignment: CDR1 KGHSH and CDR2 LQKENI. The length of the CDR3 is 17 residues. The V gene lost 1 base and the J gene lost 0 bases, with 10 bases spanning the gap. CDR3 DNA sequence: TGTGCCAGCTCACCACAGGGGCTTAACTCTGGGGCCAACGTCCTGACTTTC. As protein: CASSPQGLNSGANVLTF.

This rearrangement joins TRBV19 to TRBJ2-3; the D gene is possibly TRBD1 (6 bases). V was trimmed by 6 bases and J by 3 bases, leaving 16 bases between them. This CDR3 has 15 amino acids. Germline V gene lookup returns CDR1 LNHDA and CDR2 SQIVND (reference sequence). CDR3: CASRRQGTGTDTQYF. The CDR3 DNA is TGTGCCAGTAGGCGCCAGGGGACGGGGACAGATACGCAGTATTTT.

V gene TRBV11-3 combines with J gene TRBJ2-5; D is ambiguous. Germline V gene data show CDR1 as SGHNT and CDR2 as YENEEA. There are 11 residues in the CDR3. Trimming took off 4 bases at V and 3 bases at J, with 3 bases between the two ends. Here the CDR3 reads CASSSKETQYF. The DNA for the CDR3 is TGTGCCAGCAGCTCTAAAGAGACCCAGTACTTC.

Here the CDR3 reads CASSLVLGELFF. CDR3 nucleotide sequence: TGTGCCAGCAGTCTCGTATTAGGGGAGCTGTTTTTT. V and J are TRBV6-2 or TRBV6-3 and TRBJ2-2; D remains ambiguous. V dropped 5 bases and J dropped 8 bases, with 9 bases sitting between them. The CDR3 consists of 12 residues. Looked up from germline, CDR1 is MNHEY and CDR2 is SVGEGT.

This sequence joins TRBV28 and TRBJ1-2; D may be TRBD1 (5 bases). CDR3 length: 12 amino acids. The germline V gene has CDR1 MDHEN and CDR2 SYDVKM. Trimming stripped 1 base from V and 7 bases from J, with 7 bases between. CDR3 amino acids: CASSLSGLGYTF. The CDR3 DNA reads TGTGCCAGCAGTTTATCAGGGCTTGGCTACACCTTC.

This rearrangement joins TRBV6-5 to TRBJ1-1; D gene unclear. V was clipped by 1 base and J by 2 bases, with 8 bases between them. The germline CDR1 and CDR2 sequences are MNHEY and SVGAGI. The CDR3 sequence is 14 residues long. As DNA, the CDR3 is TGTGCCAGCAGTTACTTACAGCCAAACACTGAAGCTTTCTTT. Translation: CASSYLQPNTEAFF.

V gene TRBV5-1 combines with J gene TRBJ2-6; 9 bases are shared with TRBD2. The CDR3 consists of 17 residues. J was trimmed by 0 bases and V by 3 bases; bases with no gene match: 4. Germline V lookup: CDR1 SGHRS, CDR2 YFSETQ. CDR3 sequence: CASSWGLADSGANVLTF. In nucleotides, the CDR3 is TGCGCCAGCAGCTGGGGACTAGCAGACTCTGGGGCCAACGTCCTGACTTTC.

J is TRBJ2-1 and V is TRBV12-3 or TRBV12-4; D uncertain. V shed 0 bases and J shed 7 bases, with 4 bases lying between them. The CDR3 consists of 12 residues. The CDR3 here is CASSLAINEQFF. CDR3 DNA: TGTGCCAGCAGTTTAGCAATAAATGAGCAGTTCTTC.

The chain couples TRBV7-8 to TRBJ1-4, with TRBD1 as a possible D gene (5 bases). This CDR3 has 17 residues. With 6 bases removed from V and 0 bases from J, the gap between germline ends came to 17 bases. Per germline, CDR1 SGHVS and CDR2 FQNEAQ. CDR3 residues: CASSSDTIVATNEKLFF. The CDR3 region has the DNA TGTGCCAGCAGTTCGGACACCATAGTTGCAACTAATGAAAAACTGTTTTTT.

This clone occurred a few times. The V gene is TRBV7-2, the J gene TRBJ1-2; possibly TRBD1 for D (5 bases). CDR1 SGHTA and CDR2 FQGNSA come from the germline V gene. V was clipped by 3 bases and J by 8 bases, with 13 bases between them. The CDR3 has 13 amino acids. As DNA, the CDR3 is TGTGCCAGCAGCTTGATCAGGGATGGAGGCTACACCTTC. Its translation is CASSLIRDGGYTF.

The chain uses TRBV2 and TRBJ1-1, with 7 nucleotides matching TRBD1. CDR3 length: 14 residues. Germline V lookup: CDR1 SNHLY, CDR2 FYNNEI. The ends lost 6 bases at V and 4 bases at J; junction bases unmatched: 8. The DNA for the CDR3 is TGTGCCAGCAGCCCACAGGGGTCGGTCACTGAAGCTTTCTTT. As protein: CASSPQGSVTEAFF. The full variable domain, its missing parts supplied by reference TRBV2 and TRBJ1-1, is EPEVTQTPSHQVTQMGQEVILRCVPISNHLYFYWYRQILGQKVEFLVSFYNNEISEKSEIFDDQFSVERPDGSNFTLKIRSTKLEDSAMYFCASSPQGSVTEAFFGQGTRLTVV.

V usage is TRBV6-2 or TRBV6-3 and J usage is TRBJ2-7; the D gene is possibly TRBD1 (6 bases). V dropped 6 bases and J dropped 6 bases, with 12 bases sitting between them. CDR3 length: 12 residues. Germline CDR1 reads MNHEY; CDR2 reads SVGEGT. CDR3 DNA: TGTGCCAGCAGCCCGCAAGGGGGCGAGCAGTACTTC. This sequence encodes CASSPQGGEQYF.

The chain is built from TRBV30 and TRBJ1-5; D uncertain. With 0 bases removed from V and 2 bases from J, the gap between germline ends came to 14 bases. The CDR3 sequence is 16 residues long. Germline-derived CDR1 and CDR2 are GTSNPN and SVGIG (reference sequence). The CDR3 region has the DNA TGTGCCTGGAGTGTACCTCTCTCCGGGGGCAATCAGCCCCAGCATTTT. Its protein product is CAWSVPLSGGNQPQHF.

This rearrangement joins TRBV30 to TRBJ2-3; 7 nucleotides agree with TRBD1. CDR1 and CDR2 (germline): GTSNPN, SVGIG (reference sequence). This CDR3 comprises 21 residues. V trimming: 8 bases; J trimming: 2 bases; junction bases outside the gene matches: 31. In DNA, the CDR3 is TGTGCCGGCGAGGTGGCCGCCCCCCGTCAAGAGGGGGCTATGTACACAGATACGCAGTATTTT. Translating gives CAGEVAAPRQEGAMYTDTQYF.

The rearrangement links TRBV19 to TRBJ1-5; D is unresolved. Trimming took off 7 bases at V and 1 base at J, with 11 bases between the two ends. The germline CDR1 and CDR2 sequences are LNHDA and SQIVND (reference sequence). The CDR3 has 14 amino acids. CDR3: CASTYGISNQPQHF. CDR3 bases: TGTGCCAGTACCTACGGGATCAGCAATCAGCCCCAGCATTTT.